The subject of this entry is one TCR beta chain. Its antigen remains unknown. The junction does not match germline at one end; this may be a read error. Investigators performed immunoSEQ version v3.0 at survey level. Assay: immunoSEQ multiplex PCR; the TCRdb copy retains only in-frame clones and omits some. This table holds tens of thousands of clones, 80% to 90% found once. These data originate in a study of long-term antiretroviral therapy in people with HIV. Study conclusions and caveats: ART-treated samples gained diversity yet remained below transplant donor controls. Within the repertoire, clones expanded before ART were dominant at all time points.

The CDR3 has 21 residues. Germline CDR1 and CDR2: SSHAT and FNYEAQ (reference sequence). The chain uses TRBV7-7 and TRBJ2-7; 12 bases agree with TRBD1. The clonotype originates from a man younger than 35 with HIV. The specimen comprised unsorted PBMCs, sampled 0.3 years after starting antiretroviral therapy. The CDR3 is CASSPRGFGTGGFIWIYEQYF. CDR3 sequence (DNA): TGTGCTAGCAGCCCAAGGGGGTTTGGGACAGGGGGCTTCATCTGGATCTACGAGCAGTACTTC.